Following are 25 T cell receptor beta chains from one sample sequenced in a study of CD8 T cells in Susac syndrome. RNA amounts of about 0.5 to 1 ug underwent reverse transcription with random hexamers. TCRdb analysed the immunoSEQ multiplex PCR reads with MiXCR anew, one entry per CDR3 protein. The sample shows about 120,000 distinct CDR3 sequences, around 95% of them seen only once. The sequenced sample consisted of CD8+ T cells from PBMCs. These receptors were collected from a human donor with Susac syndrome.

The rearrangement uses TRBV7-9 and TRBJ1-2; TRBD1 agrees at 11 bases. The V and J ends lost 3 bases and 3 bases, in that order; junction bases with no gene match: 6. Germline CDR1 is SEHNR and CDR2 is FQNEAQ (reference sequence). This CDR3 spans 16 amino acids. The CDR3 loop reads CASSLDRGHIDYGYTF. The CDR3, as DNA: TGTGCCAGCAGCTTGGACAGGGGGCATATCGACTATGGCTACACCTTC.

The chain employs TRBV20-1 and TRBJ2-1; D remains ambiguous. V was cut by 3 bases and J by 8 bases, with 17 bases left in between. The CDR3 consists of 14 residues. The germline V gene has CDR1 DFQATT and CDR2 SNEGSKA (reference sequence). This CDR3 reads CSASILGWVDEQFF. DNA of the CDR3: TGCAGTGCTAGTATACTGGGATGGGTCGATGAGCAGTTCTTC.

CDR3 in amino acids: CASSDIERVNTEAFF. The CDR3 region has the DNA TGTGCCAGCAGTGACATAGAGAGGGTGAACACTGAAGCTTTCTTT. The genes are TRBV25-1 and TRBJ1-1, with D unresolved. V was clipped by 3 bases and J by 0 bases, with 11 bases between them. Germline V lookup: CDR1 MGHDK, CDR2 SYGVNS. This CDR3 comprises 15 residues.

The chain joins TRBV6-1 to TRBJ2-3; either TRBD1 or TRBD2 may supply D (5 bases each). Germline-derived CDR1 and CDR2 are MNHNS and SASEGT. Trimming shortened V by 6 bases and J by 3 bases, and 22 bases separated the two germline ends. This CDR3 comprises 17 residues. The CDR3 DNA sequence: TGTGCCAGCAGCCAAAAGGGACCGGGTGAGGGTACAGATACGCAGTATTTT. This codes for CASSQKGPGEGTDTQYF.

The chain has TRBV29-1 and TRBJ1-1; D is ambiguous. This CDR3 has 11 amino acids. The germline V gene encodes CDR1 SQVTM and CDR2 ANQGSEA. V lost 4 bases and J lost 1, with 4 bases in between. The CDR3 coding sequence is TGCAGCGTTGTAGGGAACACTGAAGCTTTCTTT. Translated: CSVVGNTEAFF.

The rearrangement joins TRBV12-3 or TRBV12-4 to TRBJ2-3, with D maybe TRBD2 (6 bases). The CDR3 spans 16 residues. With 7 bases removed from V and 6 bases from J, the gap between germline ends came to 23 bases. The CDR3 sequence is CASTGPGLSKGDTQYF. For the CDR3, the DNA is TGTGCCAGCACCGGCCCCGGACTATCCAAAGGGGATACGCAGTATTTT.

J is TRBJ2-5 and V is TRBV6-2 or TRBV6-3, with 10 bases fitting TRBD2. The junction had 5 bases not matched to a gene; V was cut back by 7 bases and J by 3 bases. The CDR3 is 14 amino acids. Looked up from germline, CDR1 is MNHEY and CDR2 is SVGEGT. The CDR3 loop is CASNRLAGEETQYF. The CDR3 region has the DNA TGTGCCAGCAACCGACTAGCGGGCGAAGAGACCCAGTACTTC.

This clonotype was counted a single time. This chain links TRBV27 with TRBJ2-7, with 8 bases fitting TRBD2. The CDR3 sequence is 15 residues long. The germline V gene encodes CDR1 MNHEY and CDR2 SMNVEV (reference sequence). J lost 0 bases, V lost 3 bases, and 4 bases had no gene match. This CDR3 reads CASSFSGTLSYEQYF. For the CDR3, the DNA is TGTGCCAGCAGTTTTAGCGGGACCCTCTCCTACGAGCAGTACTTC.

The genes are TRBV2 and TRBJ2-1; the match to TRBD2 covers 9 bases. This CDR3 spans 16 amino acids. Germline V gives CDR1 SNHLY, CDR2 FYNNEI. V was pared by 1 base and J by 5 bases, with 6 bases of the junction left unmatched. The CDR3 sequence is CASSEGGLASDNEQFF. Here the CDR3 DNA reads TGTGCCAGCAGTGAAGGCGGACTAGCGTCAGACAATGAGCAGTTCTTC.

The chain links TRBV27 to TRBJ2-5, with D uncertain. CDR3 length equals 14 residues. The germline V and J ends were trimmed by 5 bases and 1 base, with 11 bases remaining between them. CDR1 is MNHEY and CDR2 is SMNVEV in the germline V gene (reference sequence). CDR3 sequence: CASSVGRSQETQYF. The CDR3 nucleotides are TGTGCCAGCAGTGTCGGCAGGAGCCAAGAGACCCAGTACTTC.

This rearrangement joins TRBV5-6 to TRBJ1-4; the D is unclear. The CDR3 sequence is 15 residues long. From germline, CDR1 is SGHDT and CDR2 YYEEEE. V was trimmed by 0 bases and J by 8 bases, leaving 14 bases between them. The CDR3 nucleotides read TGTGCCAGCAGCTTGGGTGGCAGTGCAGGCGAAAAACTGTTTTTT. This sequence encodes CASSLGGSAGEKLFF.

This chain links TRBV2 with TRBJ2-5; possible D gene TRBD2, 6 bases. With 1 base removed from V and 3 bases from J, the gap between germline ends came to 12 bases. The length of the CDR3 is 15 residues. Germline-derived CDR1 and CDR2 are SNHLY and FYNNEI. CDR3 in amino acids: CASSEDPGRKETQYF. For the CDR3, the DNA is TGTGCCAGCAGTGAAGATCCGGGGAGGAAAGAGACCCAGTACTTC.

The rearrangement joins TRBV28 to TRBJ2-2; no firm D call. Looked up from germline, CDR1 is MDHEN and CDR2 is SYDVKM. V dropped 8 bases and J dropped 0 bases, with 7 bases sitting between them. The CDR3 spans 13 residues. The chain's CDR3 is CASGRTNTGELFF. DNA of the CDR3: TGTGCCAGCGGGCGGACGAACACCGGGGAGCTGTTTTTT. Together with reference TRBV28 and TRBJ2-2, the CDR3 gives the full variable domain: DVKVTQSSRYLVKRTGEKVFLECVQDMDHENMFWYRQDPGLGLRLIYFSYDVKMKEKGDIPEGYSVSREKKERFSLILESASTNQTSMYLCASGRTNTGELFFGEGSRLTVL.

The chain is built from TRBV20-1 and TRBJ2-7; TRBD2 might be the D (6 bases). V was shortened by 1 base and J by 5 bases, with 12 bases between the two germline ends. The germline CDR1 and CDR2 sequences are DFQATT and SNEGSKA (reference sequence). This CDR3 spans 13 amino acids. This CDR3 is CSARALGGHEQYF. In DNA form, the CDR3 reads TGCAGTGCTAGAGCCCTCGGGGGACACGAGCAGTACTTC.

J is TRBJ2-7 and V is TRBV9; 7 bases agree with TRBD1. This CDR3 contains 13 residues. In germline, CDR1 is SGDLS, CDR2 YYNGEE. V dropped 4 bases and J dropped 2; count of bases not matched to a gene: 3. This CDR3 reads CASSTGTAYEQYF. DNA for the CDR3: TGTGCCAGCAGCACAGGGACAGCCTACGAGCAGTACTTC.

The chain uses TRBV4-2 and TRBJ2-5, with 15 bases lining up with TRBD2. The junction had 8 bases not matched to a gene; V was cut back by 0 bases and J by 3 bases. Germline CDR1 reads LGHNA; CDR2 reads YNFKEQ. The CDR3 is 19 amino acids. CDR3 sequence: CASSQDAVGLAGGKETQYF. Here the CDR3 DNA reads TGTGCCAGCAGCCAAGATGCCGTCGGACTAGCGGGAGGGAAAGAGACCCAGTACTTC.

This chain uses TRBV6-1 with TRBJ2-3; 11 bases line up with TRBD2. Germline CDR1 MNHNS, CDR2 SASEGT. CDR3 length: 15 amino acids. Trimming cost V 1 base and J 4 bases; bases outside gene matches: 1. The CDR3 DNA follows: TGTGCCAGCAGTGAAGAACTAGCGGGAGCAGATACGCAGTATTTT. Encoded protein: CASSEELAGADTQYF.

V gene TRBV7-2 combines with J gene TRBJ2-1; D may be TRBD2 (5 bases). V was shortened by 3 bases and J by 5 bases, with 11 bases between the two germline ends. The CDR3 covers 14 residues. CDR1 is SGHTA, CDR2 FQGNSA, per germline. CDR3 residues: CASSLVAGNNEQFF. CDR3 nucleotide sequence: TGTGCCAGCAGCTTGGTGGCGGGTAACAATGAGCAGTTCTTC.

V gene TRBV7-8 combines with J gene TRBJ2-1, with a possible D match to TRBD1 (5 bases). V lost 5 bases and J lost 5, with 10 bases in between. CDR1 is SGHVS and CDR2 is FQNEAQ in the germline V gene. The CDR3 spans 13 residues. CDR3 residues: CASSQDTDNEQFF. CDR3 nucleotide sequence: TGTGCCAGCAGCCAGGACACCGACAATGAGCAGTTCTTC.

This chain uses TRBV15 with TRBJ2-7, with 9 positions matching TRBD2. CDR1 and CDR2 (germline): LNHNV, YYDKDF (reference sequence). CDR3 length: 15 amino acids. V shed 0 bases and J 0 bases; nucleotides not matched to a gene: 0. The CDR3 DNA reads TGTGCCACCAGCAGAGATAGCGGGAGCTCCTACGAGCAGTACTTC. It yields the protein CATSRDSGSSYEQYF.

The CDR3 DNA follows: TGTGCCAGCAGCCCTGGGGGATCTGGGGAGACCCAGTACTTC. Its protein is CASSPGGSGETQYF. The chain couples TRBV7-3 to TRBJ2-5; D is perhaps TRBD1 or TRBD2 (5 bases each). V lost 5 bases and J lost 5, with 15 bases in between. The CDR3 covers 14 residues. Germline-derived CDR1 and CDR2 are SGHTA and FQGTGA.

The CDR3 region has the DNA TGTGCCAGCAGCCCCCCCGGACAGTGGGGAGACGAGCAGTACTTC. Translation: CASSPPGQWGDEQYF. The gene calls are TRBV3-1 and TRBJ2-7, with a tentative D call TRBD1 (6 bases). This CDR3 is 15 amino acids long. V lost 4 bases to trimming and J lost 5 bases, with 18 bases between them. Germline CDR1 and CDR2: LGHDT and YNNKEL (reference sequence).

CDR3 sequence reads: CASSLGGDSPYVEQYF. CDR3 sequence (DNA): TGTGCCAGCAGCTTAGGCGGGGACAGTCCGTACGTGGAGCAGTACTTC. The V and J genes are TRBV7-6 and TRBJ2-7; tentative D call: TRBD1 (7 bases). V shed 1 base and J shed 7 bases, with 20 bases lying between them. The length of the CDR3 is 16 residues. Per germline, CDR1 SGHVS and CDR2 FNYEAQ.

This rearrangement joins TRBV10-2 to TRBJ2-6; 7 nucleotides agree with TRBD1. V shed 5 bases, J shed 3 bases, and the junction held 1 base outside the gene matches. There are 14 residues in the CDR3. Germline V gene sequence: CDR1 WSHSY, CDR2 SAAADI. CDR3 amino acids: CASSRTGGANVLTF. The CDR3, as DNA: TGCGCCAGCAGTCGGACAGGTGGGGCCAACGTCCTGACTTTC.

J is TRBJ2-7 and V is TRBV20-1, with D possibly called TRBD1 or TRBD2 (6 bases each). CDR1 is DFQATT, CDR2 SNEGSKA, per germline (reference sequence). The CDR3 extends over 15 amino acids. V gave up 0 bases and J gave up 4 bases, with 16 bases separating them. The CDR3 here is CSARDGGGSGYEQYF. CDR3 coding DNA: TGCAGTGCTAGAGATGGAGGGGGATCGGGTTACGAGCAGTACTTC.